The clone carrying this TCR beta chain showed up just a few times. These data come from a study of blood T cell repertoires in COVID-19. As processed by the authors: Estimation of nucleated cell counts was performed using reference gene primer amplification. Assay used: immunoSEQ multiplex PCR; TCRdb lists only in-frame clones, some missing. V and J calls and clone size are given by that table; D and trimming were obtained from the DNA. The sample yields 25,000 to 30,000 clones, roughly 89% seen once. The CDR3 totals 16 residues. The J segment lost 5 bases and the V segment lost 4 bases, leaving 5 bases of the junction unmatched. In germline, CDR1 is MNHEY, CDR2 SVGEGT.

Input material: peripheral blood. This TCR came from a human donor in a cohort sampled during active COVID-19. The rearrangement joins TRBV6-2 or TRBV6-3 to TRBJ2-2, with TRBD2 matching over 12 bases. The CDR3 coding sequence is TGTGCCAGCAGTTGGAGGACTAGCGGGAAAACCGGGGAGCTGTTTTTT. It is translated as CASSWRTSGKTGELFF.